This T cell receptor (beta chain) was captured by sequencing in a study of CD8+CD57+ T cells in acquired aplastic anemia. Sequenced patients had shown CD8+CD57+ cell expansion by flow cytometry. This clonotype was counted only a few times. Germline CDR1 reads KGHDR; CDR2 reads SFDVKD. V was shortened by 5 bases and J by 5 bases, with 8 bases between the two germline ends. The CDR3 runs to 12 residues. CDR3 and TCR beta VDJ profiling relied on genomic DNA as the template. TCRdb used MiXCR to reprocess the reads, holding one entry per CDR3 protein. The sample lists 150,000 to 200,000 distinct CDR3 sequences; 40% to 60% were seen once.

This clonotype was obtained from a human donor with aplastic anemia. The chain has TRBV24-1 and TRBJ1-1, with D possibly TRBD1 on 5 matching bases. The specimen sequenced was sorted CD4+, CD8+, or CD8+CD57+ T cells (not recorded which) from PBMCs. CDR3 DNA: TGTGCCACCAGTGGCCAGGGTACTGAAGCTTTCTTT. Its translation is CATSGQGTEAFF.